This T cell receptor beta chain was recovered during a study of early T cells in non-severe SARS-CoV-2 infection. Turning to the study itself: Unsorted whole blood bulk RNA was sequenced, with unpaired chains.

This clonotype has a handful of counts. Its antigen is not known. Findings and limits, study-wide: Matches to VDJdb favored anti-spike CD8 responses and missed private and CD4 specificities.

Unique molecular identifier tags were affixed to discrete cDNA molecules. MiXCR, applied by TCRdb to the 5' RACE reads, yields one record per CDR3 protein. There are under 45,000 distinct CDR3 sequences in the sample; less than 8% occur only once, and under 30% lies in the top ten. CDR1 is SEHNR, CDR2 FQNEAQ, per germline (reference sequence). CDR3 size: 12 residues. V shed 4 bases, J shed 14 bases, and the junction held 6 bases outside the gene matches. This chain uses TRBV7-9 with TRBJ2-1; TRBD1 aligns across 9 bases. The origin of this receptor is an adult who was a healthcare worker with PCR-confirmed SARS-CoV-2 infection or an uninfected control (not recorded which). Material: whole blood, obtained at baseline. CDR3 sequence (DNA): TGTGCCAGCAGCTGGGACAGGGACGTAGAGTTCTTC. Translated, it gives CASSWDRDVEFF.